This is a list of T cell receptor beta chains from one sample in a study of blood T cell repertoires in COVID-19. Some clones are missing from TCRdb's copy, which holds only in-frame ones; the method was immunoSEQ multiplex PCR. The sample has about 200,000 clones, roughly 90% seen once. What was sequenced was peripheral blood. The receptors were gathered from a woman aged 70-85 years with acute or convalescent COVID-19. Both conserved end residues are part of each CDR3. D genes are given only for firm matches. Clone sizes are given selectively: once, few, many, or a class where the clone is expanded.

.,TRBJ2-1,TRBD1,TRBV5-1,TGCGCCAGCAGCTTGGGGGACAGGGTCTACAATGAGCAGTTCTTC,CASSLGDRVYNEQFF
.,TRBJ2-7,TRBD2,TRBV6-5,TGTGCCAGCAGTCCAGTAGCGGGACCCTACGAGCAGTACTTC,CASSPVAGPYEQYF
.,TRBJ1-4,TRBD1,TRBV6-6,TGTGCCAGCAGTCCCCCCCGGACAGGGGACGAAAAACTGTTTTTT,CASSPPRTGDEKLFF
.,TRBJ1-1,TRBD1,TRBV24-1,TGTGCCACCAGTGATTGGGGACAGAGTGAAGCTTTCTTT,CATSDWGQSEAFF
.,TRBJ2-2,.,TRBV7-3,TGTGCCAGCAGCCCCCGGGGTAGTGGGATCGGGGAGCTGTTTTTT,CASSPRGSGIGELFF
.,TRBJ1-3,TRBD1,TRBV15,TGTGCCACCCGGATCGGACAGGGGGCTTTAGACACCATATATTTT,CATRIGQGALDTIYF
.,TRBJ2-3,TRBD2,TRBV4-1,TGCGCCAGCAGCCAAGAGGGTAGCGGGGGGGCGTGGGATACGCAGTATTTT,CASSQEGSGGAWDTQYF
.,TRBJ1-3,.,TRBV5-1,TGCGCCAGCAGCTCCCGCGGGGGAACAGGAAACACCATATATTTT,CASSSRGGTGNTIYF
.,TRBJ1-5,.,TRBV7-2,TGTGCCAGCAGCTTGGGGGGAACCCATCAGCCCCAGCATTTT,CASSLGGTHQPQHF
.,TRBJ1-5,.,TRBV3-1/TRBV3-2,TGTGCCAGCAGCCAAGGGTTCGGGAAAGGCAATCAGCCCCAGCATTTT,CASSQGFGKGNQPQHF
.,TRBJ2-7,.,TRBV27,TGTGCCAGCAGTTCCGCGACAGAGCAATACGAGCAGTACTTC,CASSSATEQYEQYF
.,TRBJ1-5,.,TRBV28,TGTGCCAGCAGTTTACGGCAGGGCGGCAATCAGCCCCAGCATTTT,CASSLRQGGNQPQHF
.,TRBJ2-3,.,TRBV5-1,TGCGCCAGCCAAGAGGGGGGCACAGATACGCAGTATTTT,CASQEGGTDTQYF
once,TRBJ1-1,TRBD1,TRBV6-5,TGTGCCAGCAGTTACAGGGACAGATTTGAAGCTTTCTTT,CASSYRDRFEAFF
few,TRBJ1-6,.,TRBV7-2,TGTGCCAGCAGCTTGGTACAGATCTCCTATAATTCACCCCTCCACTTT,CASSLVQISYNSPLHF
.,TRBJ1-1,.,TRBV12-3/TRBV12-4,TGTGCCAGCCAGGGGCCAGTGCACACTGAAGCTTTCTTT,CASQGPVHTEAFF
.,TRBJ2-5,.,TRBV12-3/TRBV12-4,TGTGCCAGCAGTGGAGGGGGGGGAGAGACCCAGTACTTC,CASSGGGGETQYF
.,TRBJ1-1,.,TRBV12-3/TRBV12-4,TGTGCCAGCAGCACAAATATGAACACTGAAGCTTTCTTT,CASSTNMNTEAFF
.,TRBJ1-1,.,TRBV29-1,TGCAGCGCTAGACCGCCCGGGGGGACTGAAGCTTTCTTT,CSARPPGGTEAFF
.,TRBJ2-2,TRBD2,TRBV6-4,TGTGCCAGCGCTAGCGGGAGCGAGGTCGGGGAGCTGTTTTTT,CASASGSEVGELFF
.,TRBJ1-1,.,TRBV18,TGTGCCAGCTCACCAATAGGGGAGGGCACTGAAGCTTTCTTT,CASSPIGEGTEAFF
.,TRBJ2-6,.,TRBV21-1,TGTGCCAGCAGCAAAGTTAACAGCGGATTCTCTGGGGCCAACGTCCTGACTTTC,CASSKVNSGFSGANVLTF
.,TRBJ1-1,.,TRBV4-1,TGCGCCAGCAGCCCAAAAGGTCAGGGAAACACTGAAGCTTTCTTT,CASSPKGQGNTEAFF
.,TRBJ1-5,.,TRBV3-1/TRBV3-2,TGTGCCAGCAGCCCTCAGGGGTATAGCAATCAGCCCCAGCATTTT,CASSPQGYSNQPQHF
.,TRBJ2-7,TRBD1,TRBV6-5,TGTGCCAGCAGCTTTCTTAGGACAGGATCCTACGAGCAGTACTTC,CASSFLRTGSYEQYF